This TCR beta chain stems from a study of shared clonotypes between healthy human individuals. Study in general: Ranging from 18 to 49 in age, donors were two women and a few men. Study-wide points: Despite large depth, rarefaction showed incomplete sorted-subset sequencing.

Naive CD8 populations comprised CD45RO-negative cells positively selected for CCR7, excluding terminally differentiated effector memory CD45RA+ cells. Comments on this clone: Its antigen is not identified.

Using immunoSEQ multiplex PCR, the repertoire was profiled, and TCRdb retains in-frame clones only, with some absent. The sample records fewer than 850,000 clones, about 97% being singletons. Germline-derived CDR1 and CDR2 are SGHDT and YYEEEE. The CDR3 contains 16 residues. With 4 bases removed from V and 0 bases from J, the gap between germline ends came to 14 bases. The source of this sequence is a man aged 30 to 39 in good health. This chain uses TRBV5-6 with TRBJ1-5; TRBD1 might be the D (5 bases). Sequenced: naive CD8+ T cells sorted from blood. The CDR3 is CASSLLGGDSNQPQHF. The CDR3 DNA reads TGTGCCAGCAGCCTACTCGGGGGGGATAGCAATCAGCCCCAGCATTTT.